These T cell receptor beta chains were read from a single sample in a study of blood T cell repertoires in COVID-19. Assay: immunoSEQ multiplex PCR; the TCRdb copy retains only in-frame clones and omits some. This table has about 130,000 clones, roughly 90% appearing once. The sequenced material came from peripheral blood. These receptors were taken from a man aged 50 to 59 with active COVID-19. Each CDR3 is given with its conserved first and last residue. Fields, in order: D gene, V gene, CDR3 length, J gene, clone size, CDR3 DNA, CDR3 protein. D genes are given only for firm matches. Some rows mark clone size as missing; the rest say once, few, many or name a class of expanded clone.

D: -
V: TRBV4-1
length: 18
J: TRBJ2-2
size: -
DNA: TGCGCCAGCACCCAACCTTTGGGAGGGGGGGCTCACACCGGGGAGCTGTTTTTT
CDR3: CASTQPLGGGAHTGELFF

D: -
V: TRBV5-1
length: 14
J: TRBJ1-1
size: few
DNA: TGCGCCAGCAGCTCCGGGACTACGAACACTGAAGCTTTCTTT
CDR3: CASSSGTTNTEAFF

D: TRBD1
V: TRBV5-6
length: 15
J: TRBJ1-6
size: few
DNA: TGTGCCAGCAGCTTGTGGGCAGGGGGCCATTCACCCCTCCACTTT
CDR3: CASSLWAGGHSPLHF

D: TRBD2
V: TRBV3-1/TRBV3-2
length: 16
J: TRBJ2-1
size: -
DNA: TGTGCCAGCAGCCATCTTACTAGCGCGGCCTACAATGAGCAGTTCTTC
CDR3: CASSHLTSAAYNEQFF

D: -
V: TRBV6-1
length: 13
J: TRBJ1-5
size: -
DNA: TGTGCCAGCAGTGATCGTAGCAATCAGCCCCAGCATTTT
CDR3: CASSDRSNQPQHF

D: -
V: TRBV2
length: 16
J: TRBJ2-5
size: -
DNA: TGTGCCAGCAGTGAAATATGGGACTCTCCCGGGGAGACCCAGTACTTC
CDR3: CASSEIWDSPGETQYF

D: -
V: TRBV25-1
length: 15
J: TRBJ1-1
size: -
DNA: TGTGCCAGCAGTGAAAGAGGGGGAGGGGTCACTGAAGCTTTCTTT
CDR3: CASSERGGGVTEAFF

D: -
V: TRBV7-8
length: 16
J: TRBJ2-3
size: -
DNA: TGTGCCAGCAGCTTTCGCGGGCCCCTGCCGGCAGATACGCAGTATTTT
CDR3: CASSFRGPLPADTQYF

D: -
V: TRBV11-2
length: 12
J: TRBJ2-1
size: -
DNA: TGTGCCAGCAGCTCGACGGGTAATGAGCAGTTCTTC
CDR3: CASSSTGNEQFF

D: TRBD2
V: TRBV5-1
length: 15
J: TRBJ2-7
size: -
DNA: TGCGCCAGCAGACCTAGCGGGGGTCTAACCTACGAGCAGTACTTC
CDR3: CASRPSGGLTYEQYF

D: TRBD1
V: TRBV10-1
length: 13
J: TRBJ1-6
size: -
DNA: TGCGCCAGAAGGGACAGGGAAGTTTCACCCCTCCACTTT
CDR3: CARRDREVSPLHF

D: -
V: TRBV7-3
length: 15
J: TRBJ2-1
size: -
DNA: TGTGCCAGCAGCTCTCGACTAGTTTCCTACAATGAGCAGTTCTTC
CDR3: CASSSRLVSYNEQFF

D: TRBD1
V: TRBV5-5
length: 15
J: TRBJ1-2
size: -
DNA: TGTGCCAGCAGCTTGGCCGGGACAGGGGGTAATGGCTACACCTTC
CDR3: CASSLAGTGGNGYTF

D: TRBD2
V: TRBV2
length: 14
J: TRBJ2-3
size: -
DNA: TGTGCCAGCAGTGAGGCTAGCGGGAGGGATACGCAGTATTTT
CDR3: CASSEASGRDTQYF

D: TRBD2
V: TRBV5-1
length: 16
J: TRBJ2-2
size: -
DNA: TGCGCCAGCAGCCCCTCCTGGACTAGCATCACCGGGGAGCTGTTTTTT
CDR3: CASSPSWTSITGELFF

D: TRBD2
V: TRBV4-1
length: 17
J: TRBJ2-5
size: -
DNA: TGCGCCAGCAGCCTAACCCCGCTAGGTGGGGGGGGAGAGACCCAGTACTTC
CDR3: CASSLTPLGGGGETQYF

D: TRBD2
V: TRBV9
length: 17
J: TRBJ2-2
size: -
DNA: TGTGCCAGCAGCCCACTAGCGGGAGGGCCCTCCACCGGGGAGCTGTTTTTT
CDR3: CASSPLAGGPSTGELFF

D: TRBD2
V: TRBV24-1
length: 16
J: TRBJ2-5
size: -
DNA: TGTGCCACCAGTGATTTTGGGGTGGGGAGGGAAGAGACCCAGTACTTC
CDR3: CATSDFGVGREETQYF

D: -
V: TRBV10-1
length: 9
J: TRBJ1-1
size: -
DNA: TGCGCCAGGACAGCCAAAGCTTTCTTT
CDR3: CARTAKAFF

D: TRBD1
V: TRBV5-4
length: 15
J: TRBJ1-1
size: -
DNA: TGTGCCAGCAGCTCCCGGGACAGGATGAACACTGAAGCTTTCTTT
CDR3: CASSSRDRMNTEAFF

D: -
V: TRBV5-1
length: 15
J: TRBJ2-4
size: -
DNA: TGCGCCAGCAGCTTGGCAGTGGGGGCAAAAAGCATTCAGTACTTC
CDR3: CASSLAVGAKSIQYF

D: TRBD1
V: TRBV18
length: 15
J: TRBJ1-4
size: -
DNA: TGTGCCAGCTCACGCGGACAGGGGCCTAATGAAAAACTGTTTTTT
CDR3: CASSRGQGPNEKLFF

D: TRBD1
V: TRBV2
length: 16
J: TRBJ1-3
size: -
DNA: TGTGCCAGCACGATGACCCAGGGGGCGCAAGGAAACACCATATATTTT
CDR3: CASTMTQGAQGNTIYF

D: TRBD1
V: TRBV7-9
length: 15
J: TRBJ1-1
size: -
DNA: TGTGCCAGCAGCTTGGGACACAGGGGAAGGTCTGAAGCTTTCTTT
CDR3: CASSLGHRGRSEAFF

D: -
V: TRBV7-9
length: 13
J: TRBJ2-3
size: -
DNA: TGTGCCAGCGTCAGGGGCGGCACAGATACGCAGTATTTT
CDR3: CASVRGGTDTQYF

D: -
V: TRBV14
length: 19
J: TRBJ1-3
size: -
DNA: TGTGCCAGCAGCCAAGATTTAGGGAGGACCCCCGACTCTGGAAACACCATATATTTT
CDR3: CASSQDLGRTPDSGNTIYF

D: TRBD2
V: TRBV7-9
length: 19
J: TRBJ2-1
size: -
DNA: TGTGCCAGCAGCTTAGTTCTGGGGACTAGCGGAATTTCCTACAATGAGCAGTTCTTC
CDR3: CASSLVLGTSGISYNEQFF

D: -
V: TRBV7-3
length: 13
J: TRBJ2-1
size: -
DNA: TGTGCCAGCAGCCCAAATGGCGAGGATGAGCAGTTCTTC
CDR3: CASSPNGEDEQFF

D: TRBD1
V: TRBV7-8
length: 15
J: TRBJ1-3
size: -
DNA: TGTGCCAGCAGCTTCTCGAGGGGGCTCGGGGACACCATATATTTT
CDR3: CASSFSRGLGDTIYF

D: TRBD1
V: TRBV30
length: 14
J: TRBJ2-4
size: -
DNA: TGTGCCTGGAGCGACACAGGGGCGGGAAACATTCAGTACTTC
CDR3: CAWSDTGAGNIQYF

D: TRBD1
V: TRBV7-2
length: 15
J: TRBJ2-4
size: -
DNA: TGTGCCAGCAGCTACCGTCTCGGGACAGGGGGCATTCAGTACTTC
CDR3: CASSYRLGTGGIQYF

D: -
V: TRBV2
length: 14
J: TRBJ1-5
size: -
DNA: TGTGCCAGCAGTGCTAGGGAGAGCAATCAGCCCCAGCATTTT
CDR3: CASSARESNQPQHF

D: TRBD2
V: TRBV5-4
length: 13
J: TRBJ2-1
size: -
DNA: TGTGCCAGCAGGGGGACTAGCGGGAATGAGCAGTTCTTC
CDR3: CASRGTSGNEQFF

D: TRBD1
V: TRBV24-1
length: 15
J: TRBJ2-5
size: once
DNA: TGTGCCACCAGTGATCTCAGACAGGGTCAAGAGACCCAGTACTTC
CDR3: CATSDLRQGQETQYF

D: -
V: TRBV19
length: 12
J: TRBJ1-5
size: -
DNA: TGTGCCAGTAGGGGAGGGTCGGAAGCCCAGCATTTT
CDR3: CASRGGSEAQHF

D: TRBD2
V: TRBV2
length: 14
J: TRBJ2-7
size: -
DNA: TGTGCCAGCAGTCGGGGAGGGGCGGGCTACGAGCAGTACTTC
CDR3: CASSRGGAGYEQYF

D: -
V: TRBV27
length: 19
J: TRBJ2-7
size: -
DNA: TGTGCCAGCAGCCGTTTAACTATCTCAGCGCGACAGTCGTCCTACGAGCAGTACTTC
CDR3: CASSRLTISARQSSYEQYF

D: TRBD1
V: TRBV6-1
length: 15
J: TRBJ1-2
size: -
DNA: TGTGCCAGCAGTGAAGCCGCTACAGGGGACTATGGCTACACCTTC
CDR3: CASSEAATGDYGYTF

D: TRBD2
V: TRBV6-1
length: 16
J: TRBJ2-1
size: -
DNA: TGTGCCAGCAGTGAATTCGGACTAGCGGGTCGGGATGAGCAGTTCTTC
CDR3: CASSEFGLAGRDEQFF

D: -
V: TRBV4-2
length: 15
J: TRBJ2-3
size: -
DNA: TGTGCCAGCAGCTCCCCCAACATCCGAGGAGATACGCAGTATTTT
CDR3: CASSSPNIRGDTQYF

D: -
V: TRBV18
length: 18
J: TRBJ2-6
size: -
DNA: TGTGCCAGCTCAGAAATTGCGGGGGCGACCTCTGGGGCCAACGTCCTGACTTTC
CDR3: CASSEIAGATSGANVLTF

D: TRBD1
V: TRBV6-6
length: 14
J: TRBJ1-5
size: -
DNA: TGTGCCAGCAGGGACGGACAGGGTAGGCTAGCCCAGCATTTT
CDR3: CASRDGQGRLAQHF

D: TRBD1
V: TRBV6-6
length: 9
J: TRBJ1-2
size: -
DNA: TGTGCCAGACAGGGGAACTACACCTTC
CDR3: CARQGNYTF

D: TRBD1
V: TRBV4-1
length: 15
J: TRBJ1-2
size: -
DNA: TGCGCCAGCAGCTATAGACAGGGGGCGGACTATGGCTACACCTTC
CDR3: CASSYRQGADYGYTF

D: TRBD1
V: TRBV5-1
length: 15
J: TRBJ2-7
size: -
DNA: TGCGCCAGCAGCGAGGGACAGGGGGCCTCCTACGAGCAGTACTTC
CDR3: CASSEGQGASYEQYF

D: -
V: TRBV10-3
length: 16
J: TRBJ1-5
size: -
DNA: TGTGCCATCAGTGAGGTACGGCGGGGTCCCAATCAGCCCCAGCATTTT
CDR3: CAISEVRRGPNQPQHF

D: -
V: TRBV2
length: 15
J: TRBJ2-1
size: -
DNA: TGTGCCAGCAGGATTTGGGAGGACGCCTACAATGAGCAGTTCTTC
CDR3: CASRIWEDAYNEQFF

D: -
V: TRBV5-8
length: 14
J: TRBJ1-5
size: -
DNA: TGTGCCAGCGCGGGGAGGGACAACAATCAGCCCCAGCATTTT
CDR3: CASAGRDNNQPQHF

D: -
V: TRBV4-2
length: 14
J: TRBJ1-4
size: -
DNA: TGTGCCAGCAGCCTGACAGGAAACGATGAAAAACTGTTTTTT
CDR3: CASSLTGNDEKLFF

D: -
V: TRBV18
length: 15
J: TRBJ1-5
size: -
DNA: TGTGCCAGCTCACCAGGCGGTAATAGCAATCAGCCCCAGCATTTT
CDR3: CASSPGGNSNQPQHF

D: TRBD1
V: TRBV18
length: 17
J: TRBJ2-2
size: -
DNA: TGTGCCAGCTCACCAATCCAGAGACAGGGTCCGGCCGGGGAGCTGTTTTTT
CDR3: CASSPIQRQGPAGELFF

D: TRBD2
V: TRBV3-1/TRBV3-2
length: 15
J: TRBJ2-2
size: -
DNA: TGTGCCAGCAGCCCGGGACTAGCGAACACCGGGGAGCTGTTTTTT
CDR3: CASSPGLANTGELFF

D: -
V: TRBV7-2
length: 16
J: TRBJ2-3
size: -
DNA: TGTGCCAGCAGCTTCCTTGTGGTAGCAGGCACAGATACGCAGTATTTT
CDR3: CASSFLVVAGTDTQYF

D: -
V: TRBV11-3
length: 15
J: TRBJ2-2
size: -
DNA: TGTGCCAGCAGTCTCCTGTACTCGAACACCGGGGAGCTGTTTTTT
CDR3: CASSLLYSNTGELFF